This T cell receptor (beta chain) was sequenced for a study of shared clonotypes between healthy human individuals. Clones were read by immunoSEQ multiplex PCR, and TCRdb kept only the in-frame ones, dropping some. Here the sample spans 2 million to 2.5 million clones, about 94% being singletons. CDR1 is SGHNT, CDR2 YYREEE, per germline (reference sequence). The CDR3 is 14 residues long. V dropped 0 bases and J dropped 4 bases, with 11 bases sitting between them. Input material: naive CD4+ T cells sorted from blood. Subset noted: CD45RA+ positively selected. This rearrangement joins TRBV5-4 to TRBJ2-7, with D possibly matching TRBD2 (5 bases). The source is a man between 18 and 35 years old in good health. The CDR3 DNA reads TGTGCCAGCAGCTTGGAGAGGACTGGTTACGAGCAGTACTTC. Its translation is CASSLERTGYEQYF.